Below are 6 T cell receptor beta chains sequenced from a single sample in a study of blood T cell repertoires in COVID-19. The assay was immunoSEQ multiplex PCR, and TCRdb's table has in-frame clones only and misses some. Of some 400,000 clones listed, more than 75% were seen once; the top ten hold 8% to 13%. Sequences were obtained from peripheral blood. The receptors shown here come from a woman aged 30 to 39 with COVID-19, enrolled during active disease.

CDR3: CASSSGQSTGYEQYF. DNA for the CDR3: TGTGCCAGCAGTTCGGGACAGTCGACGGGCTACGAGCAGTACTTC. J is TRBJ2-7 and V is TRBV28, with 7 bases aligning to TRBD1. The germline gives CDR1 MDHEN, CDR2 SYDVKM. V was pared by 4 bases and J by 3 bases, with 9 bases of the junction left unmatched. CDR3 length: 15 residues.

The chain recombines TRBV24-1 with TRBJ1-5; TRBD1 agrees at 7 bases. This CDR3 spans 13 amino acids. CDR1 is KGHDR and CDR2 is SFDVKD in the germline V gene. The junction had 5 bases not matched to a gene; V was cut back by 9 bases and J by 4 bases. The CDR3 here is CATQGQLNQPQHF. Written as DNA, the CDR3 is TGTGCCACCCAGGGACAGCTTAATCAGCCCCAGCATTTT.

CDR3 nucleotides: TGTGCCAGCAGTTTAATTTTGGGGGCGGGTGGCTACACCTTC. The encoded protein is CASSLILGAGGYTF. The chain has TRBV28 and TRBJ1-2, with D possibly matching TRBD1 (6 bases). The V end lost 2 bases, the J end lost 7 bases, and 14 bases lay between the germline ends. The V gene's germline CDR1 is MDHEN and CDR2 SYDVKM. CDR3 size: 14 residues.

This clone came up once. The chain has TRBV4-1 and TRBJ1-2; 8 nucleotides agree with TRBD1. Germline CDR1 is MGHRA and CDR2 is YSYEKL. Trimming took 8 bases from V and 3 from J; bases not matched to a gene: 8. There are 14 residues in the CDR3. This chain's CDR3 is CASSSAGGHYGYTF. The DNA for the CDR3 is TGCGCCAGCTCCTCGGCAGGGGGCCACTATGGCTACACCTTC.

Here the CDR3 reads CASSLSLGYEQYF. The CDR3 DNA reads as TGTGCCAGCAGCCTATCCCTCGGGTACGAGCAGTACTTC. This chain joins TRBV11-2 and TRBJ2-7; D unclear. This CDR3 spans 13 amino acids. The germline gives CDR1 SGHAT, CDR2 FQNNGV. V lost 5 bases to trimming and J lost 4 bases, with 12 bases between them.

A single count supports this clone. The chain recombines TRBV6-5 with TRBJ1-2, with a possible D match to TRBD1 (6 bases). This CDR3 region has 15 residues. The germline V gene has CDR1 MNHEY and CDR2 SVGAGI. The V end lost 6 bases, the J end lost 0 bases, and 14 bases lay between the germline ends. The CDR3 spells CASRRGGQANYGYTF. CDR3 in DNA: TGTGCCAGCAGGAGGGGGGGCCAAGCTAACTATGGCTACACCTTC.